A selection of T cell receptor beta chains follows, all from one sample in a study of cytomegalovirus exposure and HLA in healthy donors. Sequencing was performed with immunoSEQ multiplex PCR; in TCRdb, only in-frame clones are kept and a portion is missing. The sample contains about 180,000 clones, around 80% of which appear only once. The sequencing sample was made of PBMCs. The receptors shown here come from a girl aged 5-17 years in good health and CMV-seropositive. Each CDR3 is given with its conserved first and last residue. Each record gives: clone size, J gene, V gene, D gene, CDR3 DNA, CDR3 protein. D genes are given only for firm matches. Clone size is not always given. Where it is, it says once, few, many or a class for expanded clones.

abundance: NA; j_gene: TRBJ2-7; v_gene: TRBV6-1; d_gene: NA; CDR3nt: TGTGCCAGCAGTGACCCTTCGGGCGAGCAGTACTTC; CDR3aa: CASSDPSGEQYF
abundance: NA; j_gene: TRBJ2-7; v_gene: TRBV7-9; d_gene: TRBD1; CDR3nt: TGTGCCAGCAATGGACAGGGGCGCGAGCAGTACTTC; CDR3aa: CASNGQGREQYF
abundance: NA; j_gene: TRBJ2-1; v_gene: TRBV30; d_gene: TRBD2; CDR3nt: TGTGCCTGGAGTGAGGGATTAGCGGGGAATGAGCAGTTCTTC; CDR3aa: CAWSEGLAGNEQFF
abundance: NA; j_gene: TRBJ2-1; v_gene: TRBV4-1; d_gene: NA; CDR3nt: TGCGCCAGCAGCCAAGACCGGTTGAGGGAGGTTGAGCAGTTCTTC; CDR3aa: CASSQDRLREVEQFF
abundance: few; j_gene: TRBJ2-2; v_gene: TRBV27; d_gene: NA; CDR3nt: TGTGCCAGCAGTTTCGTTTCTTACACCGGGGAGCTGTTTTTT; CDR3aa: CASSFVSYTGELFF
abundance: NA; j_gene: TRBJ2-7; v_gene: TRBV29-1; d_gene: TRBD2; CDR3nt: TGCAGCGTTGAAGATGAGCGGGAGGCCTCCTACGAGCAGTACTTC; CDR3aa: CSVEDEREASYEQYF
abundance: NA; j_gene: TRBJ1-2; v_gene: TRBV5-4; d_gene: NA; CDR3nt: TGTGCCAGCAGCCCCGGCCAGGCCACAGGGTACTTATATGGCTACACCTTC; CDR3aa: CASSPGQATGYLYGYTF
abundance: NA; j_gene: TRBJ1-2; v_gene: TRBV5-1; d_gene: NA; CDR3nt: TGCGCCAGCAGCTTGGATTCCGGGGGGACTGGCTACACCTTC; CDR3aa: CASSLDSGGTGYTF
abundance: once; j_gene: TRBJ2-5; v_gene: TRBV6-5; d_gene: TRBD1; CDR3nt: TGTGCCAGCAGTTACTCGTCAGGGGGAGAGACCCAGTACTTC; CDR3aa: CASSYSSGGETQYF
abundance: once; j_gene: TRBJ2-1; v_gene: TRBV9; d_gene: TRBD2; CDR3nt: TGTGCCAGCAGCGTAGAGCCAATGAGACTAGCGGGGGGGGATGAGCAGTTCTTC; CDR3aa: CASSVEPMRLAGGDEQFF
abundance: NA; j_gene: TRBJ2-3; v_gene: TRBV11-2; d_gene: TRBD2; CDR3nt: TGTGCCAGCAGCGGAGAAGCGGGAGGGCCAATAGATACGCAGTATTTT; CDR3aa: CASSGEAGGPIDTQYF
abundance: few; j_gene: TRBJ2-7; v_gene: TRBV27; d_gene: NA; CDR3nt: TGTGCCAGCAGTTCCAACTACGAGCAGTACTTC; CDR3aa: CASSSNYEQYF
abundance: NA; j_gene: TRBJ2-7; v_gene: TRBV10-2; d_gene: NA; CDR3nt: TGCGCCAGCACCGACGGGGGTCTCGGCGGCTACGAGCAGTACTTC; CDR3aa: CASTDGGLGGYEQYF
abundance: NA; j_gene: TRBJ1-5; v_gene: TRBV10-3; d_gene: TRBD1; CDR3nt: TGTGCCATCAGTGAGGGCAGGGGGTTTACCAATCAGCCCCAGCATTTT; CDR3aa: CAISEGRGFTNQPQHF
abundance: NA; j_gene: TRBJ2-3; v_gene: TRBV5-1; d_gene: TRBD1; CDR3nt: TGCGCCAGCAGCTCCCGGACAGGGGGTACAGATACGCAGTATTTT; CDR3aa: CASSSRTGGTDTQYF
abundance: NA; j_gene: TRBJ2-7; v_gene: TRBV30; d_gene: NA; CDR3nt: TGTGCCTGGAGTGTACGAGAGACTACGGACGAGCAGTACTTC; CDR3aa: CAWSVRETTDEQYF
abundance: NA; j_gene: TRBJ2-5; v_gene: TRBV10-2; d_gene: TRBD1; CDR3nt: TGCGCCAGCAGGACAGGGGGCGAGACCCAGTACTTC; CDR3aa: CASRTGGETQYF
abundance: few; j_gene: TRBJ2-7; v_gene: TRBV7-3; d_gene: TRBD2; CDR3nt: TGTGCCAGCAGCCCTAGCGGGAACTCCTACGAGCAGTACTTC; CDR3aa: CASSPSGNSYEQYF
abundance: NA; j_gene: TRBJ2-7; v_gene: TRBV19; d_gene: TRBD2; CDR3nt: TGTGCCAGTAGTCTCTTTTACCGCGGGAGCTACGAGCAGTACTTC; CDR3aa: CASSLFYRGSYEQYF
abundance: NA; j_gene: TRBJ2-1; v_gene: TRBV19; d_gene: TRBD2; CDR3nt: TGTGCCAGTAAAACTAGCGGGAGGGCGAGCTCCTACAATGAGCAGTTCTTC; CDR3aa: CASKTSGRASSYNEQFF
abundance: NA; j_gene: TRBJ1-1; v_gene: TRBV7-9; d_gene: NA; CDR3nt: TGTGCCAGCAGCCCCAGGGGCACTGAAGCTTTCTTT; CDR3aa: CASSPRGTEAFF
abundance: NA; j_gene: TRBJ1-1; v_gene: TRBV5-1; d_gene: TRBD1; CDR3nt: TGCGCCAGCAGCTTGGGTCGCGACAGGGTGACTGAAGCTTTCTTT; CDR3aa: CASSLGRDRVTEAFF
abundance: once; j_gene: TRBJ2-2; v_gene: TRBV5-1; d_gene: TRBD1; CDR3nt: TGCGCCAGCAGCTTGGGGGACAGGGGGCAAGCCGGGGAGCTGTTTTTT; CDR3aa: CASSLGDRGQAGELFF
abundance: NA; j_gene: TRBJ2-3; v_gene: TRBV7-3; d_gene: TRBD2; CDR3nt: TGTGCCAGCAGCCCCATGGGGCCCCCACTAGCGGGAGGGAGAGATACGCAGTATTTT; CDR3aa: CASSPMGPPLAGGRDTQYF
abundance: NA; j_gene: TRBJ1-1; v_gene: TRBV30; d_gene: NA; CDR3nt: TGTGCCTGGAGTCCGAGGGCGAACACTGAAGCTTTCTTT; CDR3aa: CAWSPRANTEAFF
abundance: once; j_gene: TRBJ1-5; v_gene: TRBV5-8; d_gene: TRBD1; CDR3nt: TGTGCCAGCAGTTCCTACAGGGGTATGGGTCAGCCCCAGCATTTT; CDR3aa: CASSSYRGMGQPQHF
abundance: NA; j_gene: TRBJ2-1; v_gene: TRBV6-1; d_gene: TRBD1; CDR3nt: TGTGCCAGCAGTGGGAGACAGGGGGCGCGGAATGAGCAGTTCTTC; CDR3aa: CASSGRQGARNEQFF
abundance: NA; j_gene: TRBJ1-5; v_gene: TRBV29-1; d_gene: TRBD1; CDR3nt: TGCAGCGTTGCAGGGACAGGGGACGAAGGCGGGCAGCCCCAGCATTTT; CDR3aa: CSVAGTGDEGGQPQHF
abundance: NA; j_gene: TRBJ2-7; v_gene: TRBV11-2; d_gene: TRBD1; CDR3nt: TGTGCCAGCAGCTCTCTTTCGGGACAGCGAGCCTACGAGCAGTACTTC; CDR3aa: CASSSLSGQRAYEQYF
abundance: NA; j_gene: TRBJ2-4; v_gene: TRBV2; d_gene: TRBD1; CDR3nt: TGTGCCAGCAGTGCCGGGACAGGGGAAAACATTCAGTACTTC; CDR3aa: CASSAGTGENIQYF
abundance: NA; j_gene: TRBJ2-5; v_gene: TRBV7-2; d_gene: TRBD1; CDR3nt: TGTGCCAGCAGCCCCGGACAGGGGGAGACCCAGTACTTC; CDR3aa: CASSPGQGETQYF
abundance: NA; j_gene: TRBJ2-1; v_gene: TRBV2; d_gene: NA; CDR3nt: TGTGCCAGGGCGGACTCCCATGAGCAGTTCTTC; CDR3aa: CARADSHEQFF
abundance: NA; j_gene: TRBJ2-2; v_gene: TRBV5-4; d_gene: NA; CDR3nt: TGTGCCAGCAGCTCGGGGGCCTCGGGGGGCACCGGGGAGCTGTTTTTT; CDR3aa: CASSSGASGGTGELFF
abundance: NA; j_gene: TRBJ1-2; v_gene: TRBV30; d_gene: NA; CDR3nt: TGTGCCTTCTTCAGGGTCCCCCTTATCGAGTATGGCTACACCTTC; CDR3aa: CAFFRVPLIEYGYTF
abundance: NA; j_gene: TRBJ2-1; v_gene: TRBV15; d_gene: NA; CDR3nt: TGTGCCACTGAACACCGCTCCCTCCTCATGGACAATGAGCAGTTCTTC; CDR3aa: CATEHRSLLMDNEQFF
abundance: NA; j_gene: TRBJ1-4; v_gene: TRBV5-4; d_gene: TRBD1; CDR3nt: TGTGCCAGCAGCCAGAACAGGGGCCTGGATGAAAAACTGTTTTTT; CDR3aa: CASSQNRGLDEKLFF
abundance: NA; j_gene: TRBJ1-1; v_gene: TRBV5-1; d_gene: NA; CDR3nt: TGCGCCAGCAGCCGGGACGGGGAGGGCACTGAAGCTTTCTTT; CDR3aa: CASSRDGEGTEAFF
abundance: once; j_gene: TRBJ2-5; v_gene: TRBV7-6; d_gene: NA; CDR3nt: TGTGCCAGCAGCTTCGGAGCTGAGACCCAGTACTTC; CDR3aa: CASSFGAETQYF
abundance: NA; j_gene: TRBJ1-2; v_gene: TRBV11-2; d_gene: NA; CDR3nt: TGTGCCAGCAGCCCAGGGGTTGGCTACACCTTC; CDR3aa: CASSPGVGYTF
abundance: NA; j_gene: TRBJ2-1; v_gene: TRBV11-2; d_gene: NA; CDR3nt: TGTGCCAGCAGCTTACGCCCGAGCTCCTACAATGAGCAGTTCTTC; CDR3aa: CASSLRPSSYNEQFF
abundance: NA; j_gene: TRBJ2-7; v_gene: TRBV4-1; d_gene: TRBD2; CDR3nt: TGCGCCAGCAGCCAGGGGGGACTAGCGGTCGGCGACGAGCAGTACTTC; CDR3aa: CASSQGGLAVGDEQYF
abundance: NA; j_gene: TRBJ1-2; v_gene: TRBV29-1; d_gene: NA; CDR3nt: TGCAGCGTCCCCACCCGACAGGAAGGCTACACCTTC; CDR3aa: CSVPTRQEGYTF
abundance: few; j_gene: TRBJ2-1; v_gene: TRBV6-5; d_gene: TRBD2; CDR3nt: TGTGCCAGCAGTTACCAGACTAGCGGAAACAATGAGCAGTTCTTC; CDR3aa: CASSYQTSGNNEQFF
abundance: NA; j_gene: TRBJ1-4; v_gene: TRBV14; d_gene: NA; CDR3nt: TGTGCCAGCAGCCAATATAGTAATGAAAAACTGTTTTTT; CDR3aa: CASSQYSNEKLFF
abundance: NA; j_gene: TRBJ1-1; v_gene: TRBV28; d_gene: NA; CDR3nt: TGTGCCAGCAGCTGGGACTCCTGGGGGACTGAAGCTTTCTTT; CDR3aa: CASSWDSWGTEAFF
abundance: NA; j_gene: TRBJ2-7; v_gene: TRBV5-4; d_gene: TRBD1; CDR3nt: TGTGCCAGCAGCTTGTGGGACAGGGGATCCTACGAGCAGTACTTC; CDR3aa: CASSLWDRGSYEQYF
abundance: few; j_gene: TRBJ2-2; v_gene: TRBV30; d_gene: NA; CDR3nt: TGTGCCTGGAAACGGGACACGAACACCGGGGAGCTGTTTTTT; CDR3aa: CAWKRDTNTGELFF
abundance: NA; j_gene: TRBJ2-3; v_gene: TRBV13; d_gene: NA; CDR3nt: TGTGCCAGCAGCTTAAGCAGCGGGCGAAGGGCAGATACGCAGTATTTT; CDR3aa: CASSLSSGRRADTQYF
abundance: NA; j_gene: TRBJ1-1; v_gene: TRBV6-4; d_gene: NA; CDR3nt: TGTGCCAGCGTAAACAAGGGAGGGAGGAGTATGAACACTGAAGCTTTCTTT; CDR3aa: CASVNKGGRSMNTEAFF
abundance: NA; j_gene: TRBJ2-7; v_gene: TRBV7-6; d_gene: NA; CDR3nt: TGTGCCAGCAGCTTAAGGCAAGACACCTACGAGCAGTACTTC; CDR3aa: CASSLRQDTYEQYF
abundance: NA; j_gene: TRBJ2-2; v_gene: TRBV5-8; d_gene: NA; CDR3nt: TGTGCCAGCAGCTTGTATCCCGTCACCGGGGAGCTGTTTTTT; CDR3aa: CASSLYPVTGELFF
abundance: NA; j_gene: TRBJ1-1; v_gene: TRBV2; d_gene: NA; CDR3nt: TGTGCCAGCAATCAGGGGCCCACGACTGAAGCTTTCTTT; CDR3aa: CASNQGPTTEAFF
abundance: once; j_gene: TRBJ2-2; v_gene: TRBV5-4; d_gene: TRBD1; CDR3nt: TGTGCCAGCAGCTTGGAAGGACAGGGCACCGGGGAGCTGTTTTTT; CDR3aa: CASSLEGQGTGELFF
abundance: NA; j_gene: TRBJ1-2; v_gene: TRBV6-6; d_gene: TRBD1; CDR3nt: TGTGCCAGCAGTAGGGACAGGGACTATGGCTACACCTTC; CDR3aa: CASSRDRDYGYTF
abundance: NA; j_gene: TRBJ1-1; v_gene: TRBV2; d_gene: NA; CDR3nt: TGTGCCAGCAGTATCAGGGGAAGCACTGAAGCTTTCTTT; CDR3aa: CASSIRGSTEAFF
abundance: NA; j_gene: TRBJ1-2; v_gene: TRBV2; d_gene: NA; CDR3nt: TGTGCCACCTCCGGGGGCTATGGCTACACCTTC; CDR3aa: CATSGGYGYTF
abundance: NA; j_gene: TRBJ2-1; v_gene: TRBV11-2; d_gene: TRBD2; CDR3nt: TGTGCCAGCAGCTCGGCCATAATAGCGGGCTCTAATGAGCAGTTCTTC; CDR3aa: CASSSAIIAGSNEQFF